This T cell receptor beta chain was observed in a study of vaccination effects on CD4 cells after COVID-19. Sequenced by immunoSEQ multiplex PCR; TCRdb stores in-frame clones only, minus some. The sample lists about 45,000 clones; under 80% were seen once. This clone was found a few times. As yet, its antigen is unknown. This CDR3 contains 14 residues. Trimming removed 7 bases at V and 2 bases at J, with 14 bases between. The germline CDR1 and CDR2 sequences are WSHSY and SAAADI. The culture ran for around ten days before CD4+ T cells were isolated. Each participant received a vaccine that was either BNT162b2 or mRNA-1273, given as two doses. Nucleocapsid antibody tests were negative, and the vaccine recipients had no prior SARS-CoV-2 infection. Cultures received IL-2 medium that replaced half the medium on days 3 and 7.

The V and J genes are TRBV10-2 and TRBJ1-1, with D possibly being TRBD1 (6 bases). The origin of this receptor is a human donor who received a COVID-19 vaccine. Here the sequenced sample was CD4+ T cells from PBMCs cultured without peptide, taken after COVID-19 vaccination. The DNA for the CDR3 is TGCGCCAGCACACTACAGGGTGCCAACACTGAAGCTTTCTTT. Translation: CASTLQGANTEAFF.